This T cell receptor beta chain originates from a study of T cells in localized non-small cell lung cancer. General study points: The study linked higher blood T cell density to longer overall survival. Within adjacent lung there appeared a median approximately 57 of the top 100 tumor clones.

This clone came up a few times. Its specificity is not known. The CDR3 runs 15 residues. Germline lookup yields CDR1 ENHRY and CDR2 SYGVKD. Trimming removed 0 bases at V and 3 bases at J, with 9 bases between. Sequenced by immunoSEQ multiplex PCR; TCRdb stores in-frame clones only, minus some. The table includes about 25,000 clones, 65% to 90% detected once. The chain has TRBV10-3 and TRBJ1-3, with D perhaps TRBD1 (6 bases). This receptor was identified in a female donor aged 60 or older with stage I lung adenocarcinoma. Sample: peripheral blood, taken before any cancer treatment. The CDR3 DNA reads TGTGCCATCAGTGAGTCCGGGACAAATGGAAACACCATATATTTT. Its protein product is CAISESGTNGNTIYF.